This T cell receptor (beta chain) was profiled in a study of cytomegalovirus exposure and HLA in healthy donors. General study points: The authors later found most CMV-associated TCR beta chains appeared HLA-restricted. A prior analysis recorded that most TCR beta V segments were productive about 90% or about 30% of the time. Fewer than 200 TCR beta chains were listed as cytomegalovirus-associated.

Trimming removed 0 bases at V and 1 base at J, with 6 bases between. This CDR3 spans 14 amino acids. CDR1 and CDR2 (germline): SGHNT, YENEEA. Researchers ran the PCR with 60 Vbeta and 13 Jbeta primers. Assay used: immunoSEQ multiplex PCR; TCRdb lists only in-frame clones, some missing. The table records 110,000 or so clones, under 90% of them present only once. As concerns this clone: Antigen: not known.

The chain carries TRBV11-3 and TRBJ1-1; D might be TRBD1 (5 bases). The sequence was obtained from a woman in her late teens or twenties in good health and CMV-seronegative. Sequences were obtained from PBMCs. The CDR3, as DNA: TGTGCCAGCAGCTTAGAAACAGGGAACACTGAAGCTTTCTTT. It translates to CASSLETGNTEAFF.